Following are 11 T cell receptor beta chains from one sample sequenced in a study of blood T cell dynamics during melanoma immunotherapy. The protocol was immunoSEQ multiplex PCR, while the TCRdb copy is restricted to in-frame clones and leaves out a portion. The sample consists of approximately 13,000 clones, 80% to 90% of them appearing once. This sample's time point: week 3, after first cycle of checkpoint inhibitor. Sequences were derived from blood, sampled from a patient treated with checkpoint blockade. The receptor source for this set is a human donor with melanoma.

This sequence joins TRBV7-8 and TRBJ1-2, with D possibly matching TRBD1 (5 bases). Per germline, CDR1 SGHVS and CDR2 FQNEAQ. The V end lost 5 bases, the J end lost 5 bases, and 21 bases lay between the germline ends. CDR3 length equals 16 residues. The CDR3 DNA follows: TGTGCCAGCAGCGTACACTGGGACTTCCTGGTTTATGGCTACACCTTC. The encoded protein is CASSVHWDFLVYGYTF. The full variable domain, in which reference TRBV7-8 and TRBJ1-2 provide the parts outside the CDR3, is GAGVSQSPRYKVAKRGQDVALRCDPISGHVSLFWYQQALGQGPEFLTYFQNEAQLDKSGLPSDRFFAERPEGSVSTLKIQRTQQEDSAVYLCASSVHWDFLVYGYTFGSGTRLTVV.

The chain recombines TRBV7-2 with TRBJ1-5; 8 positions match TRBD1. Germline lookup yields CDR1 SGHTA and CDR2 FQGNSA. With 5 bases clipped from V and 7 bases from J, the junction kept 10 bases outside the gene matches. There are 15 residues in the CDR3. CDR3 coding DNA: TGTGCCAGCAGCCTGGGACAGGCCCGGGGGCAGCCCCAGCATTTT. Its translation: CASSLGQARGQPQHF.

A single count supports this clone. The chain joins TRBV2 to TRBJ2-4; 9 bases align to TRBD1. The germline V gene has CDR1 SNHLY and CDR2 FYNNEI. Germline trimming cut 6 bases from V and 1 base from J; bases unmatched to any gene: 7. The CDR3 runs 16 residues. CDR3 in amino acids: CASRPWDREAKNIQYF. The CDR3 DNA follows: TGTGCCAGCAGACCCTGGGACAGGGAGGCCAAAAACATTCAGTACTTC.

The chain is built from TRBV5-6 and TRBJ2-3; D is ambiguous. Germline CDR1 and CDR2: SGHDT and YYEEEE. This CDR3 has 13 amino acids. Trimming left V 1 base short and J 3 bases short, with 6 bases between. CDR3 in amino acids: CASSLSGTDTQYF. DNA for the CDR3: TGTGCCAGCAGCTTGTCCGGTACAGATACGCAGTATTTT.

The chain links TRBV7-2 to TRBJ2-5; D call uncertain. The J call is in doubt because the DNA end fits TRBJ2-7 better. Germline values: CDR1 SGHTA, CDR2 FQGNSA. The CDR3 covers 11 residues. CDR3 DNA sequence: TGTGCCAGCAGCCTTAACTACGAGCAGTACTTC. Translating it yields CASSLNYEQYF.

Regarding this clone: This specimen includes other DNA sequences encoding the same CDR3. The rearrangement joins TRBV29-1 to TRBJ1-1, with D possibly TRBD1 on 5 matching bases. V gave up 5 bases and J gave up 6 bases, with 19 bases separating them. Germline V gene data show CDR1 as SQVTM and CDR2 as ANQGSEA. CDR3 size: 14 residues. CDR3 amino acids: CSVTGPLRIAEAFF. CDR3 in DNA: TGCAGCGTTACAGGACCTCTGAGGATTGCTGAAGCTTTCTTT.

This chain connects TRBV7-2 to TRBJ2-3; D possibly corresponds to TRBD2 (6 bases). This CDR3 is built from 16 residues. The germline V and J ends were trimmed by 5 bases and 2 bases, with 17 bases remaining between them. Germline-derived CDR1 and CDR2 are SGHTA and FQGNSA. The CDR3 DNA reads TGTGCCAGCAGCCCACTAGGGCGGGGTTACACAGATACGCAGTATTTT. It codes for CASSPLGRGYTDTQYF.

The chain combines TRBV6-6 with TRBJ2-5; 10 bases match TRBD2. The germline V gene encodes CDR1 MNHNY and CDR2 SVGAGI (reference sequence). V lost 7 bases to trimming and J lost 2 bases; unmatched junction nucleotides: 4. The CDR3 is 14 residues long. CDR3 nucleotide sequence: TGTGCCAGCACCGTGACTAGCGGGCAAGAGACCCAGTACTTC. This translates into CASTVTSGQETQYF.

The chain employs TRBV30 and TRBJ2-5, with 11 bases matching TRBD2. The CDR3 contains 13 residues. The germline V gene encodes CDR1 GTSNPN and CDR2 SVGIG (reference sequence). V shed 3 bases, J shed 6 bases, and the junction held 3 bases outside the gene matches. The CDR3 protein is CAWRTSGTQTQYF. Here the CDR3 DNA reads TGTGCCTGGAGGACTAGCGGGACTCAGACCCAGTACTTC.

DNA of the CDR3: TGTGCCAGCAGTTTATCGTTGGATGCATGGCCGGGAGGTCTGAGGGGCGGGGAGCTGTTTTTT. Its translation is CASSLSLDAWPGGLRGGELFF. The V gene is TRBV27, the J gene TRBJ2-2; 7 bases match TRBD2. CDR3 size: 21 residues. CDR1 is MNHEY, CDR2 SMNVEV, per germline (reference sequence). The ends lost 0 bases at V and 7 bases at J; junction bases unmatched: 23.

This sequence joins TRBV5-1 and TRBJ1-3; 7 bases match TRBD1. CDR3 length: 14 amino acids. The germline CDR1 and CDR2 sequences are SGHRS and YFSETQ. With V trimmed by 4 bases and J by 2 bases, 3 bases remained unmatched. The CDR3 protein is CASSDDRAGNTIYF. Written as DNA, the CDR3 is TGCGCCAGCAGCGATGACAGGGCTGGAAACACCATATATTTT.